Listed here are 17 T cell receptor beta chains from one sample, sequenced in a study of blood T cell repertoires in COVID-19. Sequencing was performed with immunoSEQ multiplex PCR; in TCRdb, only in-frame clones are kept and a portion is missing. The repertoire holds roughly 160,000 clones, with 81% as singletons. The specimen sequenced was PBMCs or T cells enriched from blood (not recorded which). These TCRs come from a woman aged 40-49 years with acute COVID-19.

J is TRBJ2-1 and V is TRBV7-9; 10 nucleotides line up with TRBD2. The CDR3 spans 16 residues. The J segment lost 3 bases and the V segment lost 1 base, leaving 3 bases of the junction unmatched. Germline values: CDR1 SEHNR, CDR2 FQNEAQ (reference sequence). CDR3 in DNA: TGTGCCAGCAGCTTAGTTAGCGGGGGGATCTACAATGAGCAGTTCTTC. This sequence encodes CASSLVSGGIYNEQFF.

Note on this clone: As the CDR3 is not closed by the conserved phenylalanine or tryptophan, this likely results from a read error. The DNA is omitted, as the CDR3 cannot be located on it reliably, and the CDR3 follows TCRdb's listing. J is TRBJ1-2 and V is TRBV30. Germline assignment: CDR1 GTSNPN and CDR2 SVGIG (reference sequence). The CDR3 length is 11 residues, termini included. CDR3 residues: CAWSVRGGLSL.

This chain uses TRBV7-9 with TRBJ1-1; 11 bases match TRBD1. The CDR3 loop spans 14 amino acids. CDR1 is SEHNR and CDR2 is FQNEAQ in the germline V gene (reference sequence). Trimming at V came to 3 bases and at J to 8 bases, leaving 5 bases not matched to a gene. The CDR3 coding sequence is TGTGCCAGCAGCTTGGGACAGGGGGAAGGGGAAGCTTTCTTT. This gives the protein CASSLGQGEGEAFF. Looking up the rest from reference TRBV7-9 and TRBJ1-1 gives the full variable domain: DTGVSQNPRHKITKRGQNVTFRCDPISEHNRLYWYRQTLGQGPEFLTYFQNEAQLEKSRLLSDRFSAERPKGSFSTLEIQRTEQGDSAMYLCASSLGQGEGEAFFGQGTRLTVV.

The CDR3 DNA sequence: TGTGCCTGGAGTGTCCCCAGGGTAGAGAATTCACCCCTCCACTTT. Protein: CAWSVPRVENSPLHF. The chain employs TRBV30 and TRBJ1-6; the D gene is possibly TRBD1 (5 bases). CDR1 is GTSNPN and CDR2 is SVGIG in the germline V gene (reference sequence). V was shortened by 0 bases and J by 7 bases, with 13 bases between the two germline ends. CDR3 length: 15 residues.

The CDR3 nucleotides are TGCACCGTTTACCAGCGAAACAATAGTACCTACGAGCAGTACGTC. Translated: CTVYQRNNSTYEQYV. V usage is TRBV29-1 and J usage is TRBJ2-7; D ambiguous. The CDR3 length is 15 residues. The germline V gene encodes CDR1 SQVTM and CDR2 ANQGSEA.

The rearrangement joins TRBV30 to TRBJ2-1, with 12 bases identical to TRBD2. This CDR3 is 13 amino acids long. Trimming cost V 3 bases and J 8 bases; bases outside gene matches: 2. Germline loops: CDR1 GTSNPN, CDR2 SVGIG (reference sequence). The DNA of the CDR3 is TGTGCCTGGAGCCTAGCGGGAGGGGATGAGCAGTTCTTC. Its protein product is CAWSLAGGDEQFF.

This chain joins TRBV18 and TRBJ1-3; TRBD1 is a possible D gene (5 bases). The CDR3 extends over 17 amino acids. V was clipped by 3 bases and J by 0 bases, with 15 bases between them. Germline loops: CDR1 KGHSH, CDR2 LQKENI. CDR3 sequence reads: CASSPLGAGISGNTIYF. DNA of the CDR3: TGTGCCAGCTCACCCCTTGGGGCAGGGATCTCTGGAAACACCATATATTTT.

V usage is TRBV5-1 and J usage is TRBJ2-1; 8 bases line up with TRBD2. The CDR3 runs to 17 residues. After removal of 4 bases from V and 0 bases from J, the junction contained 9 bases not matched to a gene. CDR1 is SGHRS, CDR2 YFSETQ, per germline. For the CDR3, the DNA is TGCGCCAGCAGCCCACTTGGGGCGGGGGGCTCCTACAATGAGCAGTTCTTC. This gives the protein CASSPLGAGGSYNEQFF.

This clone was counted only a few times. This sequence joins TRBV28 and TRBJ2-7; D remains unclear. Germline V lookup: CDR1 MDHEN, CDR2 SYDVKM. This CDR3 spans 13 amino acids. The V and J ends lost 4 bases and 2 bases respectively, with 9 bases between them. The CDR3 here is CASSSGLTYEQYF. DNA for the CDR3: TGTGCCAGCAGTTCCGGGTTGACCTACGAGCAGTACTTC. Full variable domain (missing parts from reference TRBV28 and TRBJ2-7): DVKVTQSSRYLVKRTGEKVFLECVQDMDHENMFWYRQDPGLGLRLIYFSYDVKMKEKGDIPEGYSVSREKKERFSLILESASTNQTSMYLCASSSGLTYEQYFGPGTRLTVT.

The chain is built from TRBV19 and TRBJ2-7, with no clear D. CDR1 and CDR2 from the germline V gene are LNHDA and SQIVND (reference sequence). This CDR3 comprises 15 residues. The V and J ends lost 1 base and 2 bases respectively, with 12 bases between them. CDR3 bases: TGTGCCAGTAGTATAGGGGCAGTCCTGGCCTACGAGCAGTACTTC. Translated: CASSIGAVLAYEQYF. Together with reference TRBV19 and TRBJ2-7, the CDR3 gives the full variable domain: DGGITQSPKYLFRKEGQNVTLSCEQNLNHDAMYWYRQDPGQGLRLIYYSQIVNDFQKGDIAEGYSVSREKKESFPLTVTSAQKNPTAFYLCASSIGAVLAYEQYFGPGTRLTVT.

The chain employs TRBV5-4 and TRBJ2-5; 11 bases are shared with TRBD2. The V gene end was trimmed by 1 base and the J gene end by 5 bases; junction bases not matched to a gene: 7. This CDR3 spans 16 amino acids. CDR1 is SGHNT, CDR2 YYREEE, per germline (reference sequence). The chain's CDR3 is CASSLRLAGSVETQYF. DNA for the CDR3: TGTGCCAGCAGCTTGAGACTAGCGGGATCGGTCGAGACCCAGTACTTC.

This clone has just one count. In nucleotides, the CDR3 is TGTGCCAGCAGCAGGGTAAACTATGGCTACACCTTC. Translation: CASSRVNYGYTF. The rearrangement links TRBV7-9 to TRBJ1-2, with D uncertain. Trimming pared 5 bases from V and 2 bases from J, leaving 6 bases between. Germline CDR1 and CDR2: SEHNR and FQNEAQ (reference sequence). CDR3 length: 12 amino acids.

This chain joins TRBV7-3 and TRBJ2-1, with unresolved D. CDR1 is SGHTA, CDR2 FQGTGA, per germline. The CDR3 is made up of 15 amino acids. The V gene lost 5 bases and the J gene lost 2 bases, with 13 bases spanning the gap. This CDR3 is CASSPGAGTYNEQFF. The CDR3 nucleotides read TGTGCCAGCAGCCCGGGTGCCGGTACCTACAATGAGCAGTTCTTC.

The chain uses TRBV7-9 and TRBJ1-2; D might be TRBD1 (5 bases). CDR3 length: 14 residues. Per the germline V gene, CDR1 is SEHNR and CDR2 is FQNEAQ (reference sequence). The V end was cut by 1 base, the J end by 2 bases, with 8 bases between. Here the CDR3 reads CASSLDWGNYGYTF. In DNA, the CDR3 is TGTGCCAGCAGCTTAGATTGGGGCAACTATGGCTACACCTTC.

This clone was recorded once. The chain links TRBV7-6 to TRBJ2-1; 12 nucleotides align to TRBD2. The V and J ends lost 5 bases and 4 bases, in that order; junction bases with no gene match: 3. The CDR3 sequence is 15 residues long. Germline CDR1 and CDR2: SGHVS and FNYEAQ. CDR3 sequence reads: CASSPSGGVYNEQFF. In DNA, the CDR3 is TGTGCCAGCAGCCCTAGCGGGGGGGTGTACAATGAGCAGTTCTTC. Looking up the rest from reference TRBV7-6 and TRBJ2-1 gives the full variable domain: GAGVSQSPRYKVTKRGQDVALRCDPISGHVSLYWYRQALGQGPEFLTYFNYEAQQDKSGLPNDRFSAERPEGSISTLTIQRTEQRDSAMYRCASSPSGGVYNEQFFGPGTRLTVL.

The chain is built from TRBV18 and TRBJ2-4; 8 bases match TRBD1. The V gene's germline CDR1 is KGHSH and CDR2 LQKENI. The trim removed 2 bases at V and 0 bases at J, leaving 3 bases unmatched. The length of the CDR3 is 16 residues. Here the CDR3 DNA reads TGTGCCAGCTCACCAGACAGGGGAATAGCCAAAAACATTCAGTACTTC. Its protein is CASSPDRGIAKNIQYF.

This chain uses TRBV3-1 (or the pseudogene TRBV3-2) with TRBJ2-5, with 8 nucleotides matching TRBD2. The CDR3 contains 17 residues. Germline CDR1 is LGHDT and CDR2 is YNNKEL (reference sequence). V was clipped by 3 bases and J by 0 bases; unmatched bases: 9. In nucleotides, the CDR3 is TGTGCCAGCAGCCAGGGGGGTGGTAGCGGGGACCAAGAGACCCAGTACTTC. As protein: CASSQGGGSGDQETQYF.